The sequence of this T cell receptor (beta chain) was determined in a study of OX40 agonist ivuxolimab in advanced cancers. Study context: Every 2 weeks, patients got intravenous ivuxolimab at one of six dose levels (0.01-10 mg/kg).

Baseline, cycle 4 day 1, and cycle 7 day 1 were the blood sampling points. The data were produced by immunoSEQ multiplex PCR, yet TCRdb's version contains in-frame clones alone and is incomplete. This sample has 15,000 to 20,000 clones, with 85% to 90% found just once. The CDR3 runs to 14 residues. V was shortened by 0 bases and J by 1 base, with 8 bases between the two germline ends. Per the germline V gene, CDR1 is SGHNT and CDR2 is YYREEE (reference sequence). Sample: CD4+ or CD8+ T cells sorted from blood, taken in a trial of the OX40 agonist ivuxolimab. The rearrangement links TRBV5-4 to TRBJ2-7; D gene unclear. This sequence was found in an adult with an advanced solid tumor such as melanoma, head and neck, liver or kidney cancer. CDR3 region: CASSLVGSSYEQYF. Here the CDR3 DNA reads TGTGCCAGCAGCTTGGTTGGCAGTTCCTACGAGCAGTACTTC.